This T cell receptor (beta chain) was obtained from a study of blood T cell repertoires in COVID-19. Clones were read by immunoSEQ multiplex PCR, and TCRdb kept only the in-frame ones, dropping some. The sample lists about 300,000 clones; roughly 90% were seen once. In this sample, this clone turned up a few times. Trimming took off 7 bases at V and 8 bases at J, with 16 bases between the two ends. CDR3 length: 14 residues. CDR1 SGHRS and CDR2 YFSETQ come from the germline V gene. All enrollees were about 18 to 89 years old and from some 24 US areas. Sequences were obtained from PBMCs or T cells enriched from blood (not recorded which). This rearrangement joins TRBV5-1 to TRBJ1-6; perhaps TRBD1 as D (5 bases). This receptor was taken from a man in his fifties or sixties who had recovered from COVID-19. CDR3: CASSWGDLDSPLHF. The CDR3 nucleotides read TGCGCCAGCTCCTGGGGGGATCTGGATTCACCCCTCCACTTT.